A selection of T cell receptor beta chains follows, all from one sample in a study of blood T cell repertoires in COVID-19. Assay used: immunoSEQ multiplex PCR; TCRdb lists only in-frame clones, some missing. The sample has fewer than 35,000 clones, approximately 90% seen once. Sample: peripheral blood. The receptors were gathered from a man aged 50 to 60 with active or convalescent COVID-19. The CDR3 runs from the conserved cysteine through the conserved F or W. The D gene is left open where the match is weak.

D: NA; V: TRBV30; J: TRBJ1-1; DNA: TGTGCCTGGAAGCGCCAGACTGAAGCTTTCTTT; CDR3: CAWKRQTEAFF
D: NA; V: TRBV19; J: TRBJ1-5; DNA: TGTGCCAGTAGCCCTGGACAGAGTAATAGCAATCAGCCCCAGCATTTT; CDR3: CASSPGQSNSNQPQHF
D: NA; V: TRBV15; J: TRBJ2-5; DNA: TGTGCCACCAGCAGAGATCAGGAGACCCAGTACTTC; CDR3: CATSRDQETQYF
D: TRBD1; V: TRBV7-9; J: TRBJ2-7; DNA: TGTGCCAGCAGCTTACCCGGACAGGAGTCCTACGAGCAGTACTTC; CDR3: CASSLPGQESYEQYF
D: NA; V: TRBV18; J: TRBJ2-3; DNA: TGTGCCAGCTCACCTGCCCTACCGGGCACAGATACGCAGTATTTT; CDR3: CASSPALPGTDTQYF
D: TRBD1; V: TRBV4-3; J: TRBJ1-2; DNA: TGCGCCAGCAGCAGACGGACAGGGACTGGAGGCTACACCTTC; CDR3: CASSRRTGTGGYTF
D: TRBD2; V: TRBV5-1; J: TRBJ2-5; DNA: TGCGCCAGCAGCTGGGAGGGGCAGCAAGAGACCCAGTACTTC; CDR3: CASSWEGQQETQYF
D: TRBD1; V: TRBV29-1; J: TRBJ1-2; DNA: TGCAGCGTTGCACAGGGGGCGGCGAATGGCTACACCTTC; CDR3: CSVAQGAANGYTF
D: TRBD1; V: TRBV19; J: TRBJ1-2; DNA: TGTGCCAGTACTCCCCCGGGACAGACAGCTAACTATGGCTACACCTTC; CDR3: CASTPPGQTANYGYTF
D: NA; V: TRBV2; J: TRBJ2-7; DNA: TGTGCCAGCAGGGGGCAGGGCACCTACGAGCAGTACTTC; CDR3: CASRGQGTYEQYF
D: NA; V: TRBV7-9; J: TRBJ2-1; DNA: TGTGCCAGCAGCTTAGGACTAGTCAGTGAGCAGTTCTTC; CDR3: CASSLGLVSEQFF
D: TRBD2; V: TRBV27; J: TRBJ2-7; DNA: TGTGCCAGCAGTTTTGGACTAGCGGGAGGGCCGTACGAGCAGTACTTC; CDR3: CASSFGLAGGPYEQYF
D: NA; V: TRBV9; J: TRBJ2-3; DNA: TGTGCCAGCAGCGTAGAACAGTCAGATACGCAGTATTTT; CDR3: CASSVEQSDTQYF
D: NA; V: TRBV28; J: TRBJ2-5; DNA: TGTGCCAGCAGGTCCGGAGGGGAGACCCAGTACTTC; CDR3: CASRSGGETQYF